This T cell receptor beta chain is drawn from a study of T cells after posttransplantation cyclophosphamide (dated by TCRdb to the mid-2010s). In the study overall: T cell repertoire reconstitution was tracked by TRB sequencing after myeloablative bone marrow transplantation in which posttransplantation cyclophosphamide was used as GVHD prophylaxis. Public TRB sequences were searched against a database of over 3,500 sequences associated with responses to pathogens, tumor antigens, self-antigens and alloantigens. TRB sequencing was performed on blood from all 35 or so PTCy patients with 1-year posttransplant specimens. Samples from a few dozen PTCy-treated patients, along with samples from around 16 of their related bone marrow donors, underwent antigen receptor sequencing. Because TRA and TRB clonality were tightly correlated in nine or ten samples, subsequent TCR analyses were focused on TRB only. In 3 patients, up to roughly 3 additional blood samples taken between 2 and 5.2 years after transplant also underwent TRB sequencing, as did pretransplant blood from 4 patients.

Paper-wide results and their limitations: Across 35 to 55 patients, TRB clonality was highly associated with recipient CMV seropositivity and CMV reactivation, and diversity in PTCy patients was similar to diversity in CNI/methotrexate controls. The TRB repertoires of T cells infiltrating skin or GI tract showed only limited overlap with the TRB repertoires of T cells in blood. Donor-recipient similarity was low at 1-2 months but rose over the first year, and later blood repertoires were often dominated by donor CD8+ memory clones.

On the day of marrow donation, related bone marrow donors gave peripheral blood samples. Mononuclear cells from peripheral blood and bone marrow were separated by Ficoll-Hypaque density centrifugation and then cryopreserved. The germline V gene encodes CDR1 MNHEY and CDR2 SMNVEV (reference sequence). Including the terminal cysteine and phenylalanine, the CDR3 comprises 12 residues. Of all the DNA, just the CDR3 is kept, 36 bases in frame from base 1. V was cut back by 3 bases and J by 7 bases, leaving a gap of 10 bases between them. TRB sequencing used genomic DNA with the immunoSEQ assay at survey resolution or the hsTCRB kit. The original pipeline was this. The immunoSEQ software was used for initial read processing, and the LymphoSeq R package was used for repertoire analyses. Clonality was computed as 1 minus normalized Shannon entropy, and a Gini coefficient was also calculated for each TRB dataset. To infer phenotypes in unsorted samples, TRB sequences from sorted subsets of the recipient or donor were mapped onto the unsorted samples of the same recipient. This is the immuneACCESS table as TCRdb keeps it, with only in-frame sequences that have V and J called. A part of the clones is gone; compared with another copy, unresolved V genes explain less than half, and the rest is unexplained. D and trimming were read from the DNA, whereas the V and J calls and clone size are those reported in that table. This sample has 30,000 to 35,000 clones, none of them a singleton. The ten biggest clones cover 6.5% to 7% of the sample.

This clone has at least ten counts. This receptor's antigen is unknown. Base quality data are lacking; no much larger clone is found one base away. The rearranged chain carries TRBV27 and TRBJ2-7; the D gene is perhaps TRBD2, on 5 matching bases. The sequence derives from a woman aged 50 to 65 in good health and a related stem cell transplant donor. The sequencing input was PBMCs. At the DNA level, the sequence is TGTGCCAGCAGTTTCTCCCCGGGGGAGCAGTACTTC. Its translation is CASSFSPGEQYF.